One and the same sample provided the 11 T cell receptor beta chains below, sequenced in a study of blood T cell repertoires in COVID-19. Profiled with immunoSEQ multiplex PCR; TCRdb holds only in-frame clones, not every one. The repertoire holds 65,000 to 90,000 clones, with around 87% as singletons. Sequencing used peripheral blood. The receptors derive from a woman aged 50 to 65 with active or convalescent COVID-19.

The genes are TRBV7-3 and TRBJ2-7, with 7 positions matching TRBD2. The V gene end was trimmed by 1 base and the J gene end by 7 bases; junction bases not matched to a gene: 4. CDR1 and CDR2 from the germline V gene are SGHTA and FQGTGA. This CDR3 has 13 residues. CDR3 DNA sequence: TGTGCCAGCAGCTTAAGCTTCGGGAGGGAGCAGTACTTC. It yields the protein CASSLSFGREQYF.

This chain connects TRBV7-2 to TRBJ2-3; D remains unclear. V was clipped by 2 bases and J by 6 bases, with 3 bases between them. CDR3 length: 11 amino acids. The germline V gene encodes CDR1 SGHTA and CDR2 FQGNSA. The CDR3: CASSLSDTQYF. The CDR3 nucleotides read TGTGCCAGCAGCTTAAGCGATACGCAGTATTTT.

This chain uses TRBV11-2 with TRBJ1-1; D unresolved. Trimming cost V 3 bases and J 4 bases, with 3 bases left between them. CDR1 and CDR2 (germline): SGHAT, FQNNGV. The CDR3 covers 11 residues. Written as DNA, the CDR3 is TGTGCCAGCAGCTTCGGCACTGAAGCTTTCTTT. Translated, it gives CASSFGTEAFF.

Here the CDR3 reads CASSIPPGETEAFF. CDR3 bases: TGTGCCAGTAGTATCCCCCCGGGGGAAACTGAAGCTTTCTTT. The chain recombines TRBV19 with TRBJ1-1, with D perhaps TRBD1 (5 bases). V was cut by 3 bases and J by 5 bases, with 13 bases left in between. The CDR3 totals 14 residues. CDR1 and CDR2 from the germline V gene are LNHDA and SQIVND (reference sequence). The variable domain in full, with the rest retrieved from reference TRBV19 and TRBJ1-1, is DGGITQSPKYLFRKEGQNVTLSCEQNLNHDAMYWYRQDPGQGLRLIYYSQIVNDFQKGDIAEGYSVSREKKESFPLTVTSAQKNPTAFYLCASSIPPGETEAFFGQGTRLTVV.

The DNA for the CDR3 is TGTGCCAGCAGCTTAGATAAGTTTAGCGGCGCTGGCTACACCTTC. Its protein product is CASSLDKFSGAGYTF. The V and J genes are TRBV7-2 and TRBJ1-2, with unresolved D. This CDR3 region has 15 residues. The ends were cut back, 1 base at V and 7 bases at J, with 16 bases in the middle. Germline CDR1 is SGHTA and CDR2 is FQGNSA.

This rearrangement joins TRBV7-2 to TRBJ2-1; D may be TRBD1 (6 bases). Germline CDR1 and CDR2: SGHTA and FQGNSA. This CDR3 region has 17 residues. Trimming left V 1 base short and J 0 bases short, with 13 bases between. The CDR3 here is CASSLGPGAISYNEQFF. The CDR3 coding sequence is TGTGCCAGCAGCTTAGGCCCAGGGGCCATCTCCTACAATGAGCAGTTCTTC.

This clone was recorded a few times. This chain links TRBV19 with TRBJ1-2; 7 positions match TRBD1. CDR3 size: 14 residues. Germline V gives CDR1 LNHDA, CDR2 SQIVND (reference sequence). Trimming cost V 6 bases and J 4 bases; bases outside gene matches: 8. CDR3 amino acids: CASRLPGQTYGYTF. The CDR3 nucleotides read TGTGCCAGTAGACTCCCGGGACAGACCTATGGCTACACCTTC.

The V call is TRBV29-1, the J call TRBJ2-5, with a possible D match to TRBD1 (6 bases). There are 15 residues in the CDR3. Germline loops: CDR1 SQVTM, CDR2 ANQGSEA. Trimming took 4 bases from V and 1 from J, leaving 16 bases between them. CDR3 in DNA: TGCAGCGTTGTGCAGGGGTCCTTCCTCCAAGAGACCCAGTACTTC. The encoded protein is CSVVQGSFLQETQYF.

This clone was counted a few times. The chain combines TRBV4-3 with TRBJ1-2; D unresolved. The CDR3 length is 14 residues. Trimming left V 0 bases short and J 7 bases short, with 12 bases between. In germline, CDR1 is LGHNA, CDR2 YSLEER. For the CDR3, the DNA is TGCGCCAGCAGCCAAGATCTGCAGGCGGGTGGCTACACCTTC. The encoded protein is CASSQDLQAGGYTF.

Only a few counts were recorded for this clone. This chain uses TRBV20-1 with TRBJ2-3; D gene uncertain. This CDR3 is 12 amino acids long. Deletions cut 3 bases from V and 3 bases from J, with 7 bases between. CDR1 and CDR2 from the germline V gene are DFQATT and SNEGSKA (reference sequence). The CDR3 here is CSASGPTDTQYF. The DNA for the CDR3 is TGCAGTGCTAGTGGGCCAACAGATACGCAGTATTTT.

The rearrangement joins TRBV5-6 to TRBJ1-3; D remains ambiguous. The CDR3 has 15 residues. Trimming shortened V by 4 bases and J by 1 base, and 12 bases separated the two germline ends. Germline values: CDR1 SGHDT, CDR2 YYEEEE. In DNA, the CDR3 is TGTGCCAGCAGCCTTAACAGTGGTTCTGGAAACACCATATATTTT. This encodes CASSLNSGSGNTIYF.